Listed below are T cell receptor beta chains from one sample, sequenced in a study of CD8+CD57+ T cells in acquired aplastic anemia. MiXCR, applied by TCRdb to the reads, yields one record per CDR3 protein. The table shows approximately 150,000 distinct CDR3 sequences, with 70% to 80% occurring only once. Material: sorted CD4+, CD8+, or CD8+CD57+ T cells (not recorded which) from PBMCs. These receptors originate from a human donor with aplastic anemia. CDR3s include the opening cysteine and the closing phenylalanine or tryptophan. A D gene is named only where the DNA matches it firmly. Clone size appears in some rows only: once, few, many, or a class for an expanded clone.

CDR3 protein: CASRPGGDNQPQHF
CDR3 DNA: TGCGCCAGTAGGCCGGGAGGCGACAATCAGCCCCAGCATTTT
V gene: TRBV5-1
clone size: NA
J gene: TRBJ1-5
D gene: NA

CDR3 protein: CASREGHVNTEAFF
CDR3 DNA: TGTGCCAGTAGGGAAGGACACGTCAACACTGAAGCTTTCTTT
V gene: TRBV19
clone size: NA
J gene: TRBJ1-1
D gene: NA

CDR3 protein: CSARDRNSGSRYEQYF
CDR3 DNA: TGCAGTGCTAGAGATCGGAATAGCGGGAGTAGGTACGAGCAGTACTTC
V gene: TRBV20-1
clone size: NA
J gene: TRBJ2-7
D gene: TRBD2

CDR3 protein: CSASQGSTDTQYF
CDR3 DNA: TGCAGTGCTAGTCAAGGGAGCACAGATACGCAGTATTTT
V gene: TRBV20-1
clone size: NA
J gene: TRBJ2-3
D gene: NA

CDR3 protein: CASSFRGRAYEQYF
CDR3 DNA: TGTGCCAGCAGTTTTCGCGGGAGGGCCTACGAGCAGTACTTC
V gene: TRBV12-3/TRBV12-4
clone size: few
J gene: TRBJ2-7
D gene: TRBD2

CDR3 protein: CAAALRGPHYYGYTF
CDR3 DNA: TGTGCCGCCGCGCTCCGAGGCCCCCATTACTATGGCTACACCTTC
V gene: TRBV24-1
clone size: NA
J gene: TRBJ1-2
D gene: NA

CDR3 protein: CSASSYRETDEQYF
CDR3 DNA: TGCAGTGCTAGTAGTTACAGGGAGACGGACGAGCAGTACTTC
V gene: TRBV20-1
clone size: medium-sized
J gene: TRBJ2-7
D gene: NA

CDR3 protein: CASSPPGTNTGELFF
CDR3 DNA: TGTGCCAGCAGCCCCCCAGGGACGAACACCGGGGAGCTGTTTTTT
V gene: TRBV7-8
clone size: few
J gene: TRBJ2-2
D gene: NA

CDR3 protein: CASSFGATEAFF
CDR3 DNA: TGTGCCAGCAGCTTTGGGGCTACTGAAGCTTTCTTT
V gene: TRBV5-4
clone size: NA
J gene: TRBJ1-1
D gene: NA

CDR3 protein: CASSLGRDSYEQYF
CDR3 DNA: TGTGCCAGCAGCCTAGGCCGGGACTCCTACGAGCAGTACTTC
V gene: TRBV11-3
clone size: NA
J gene: TRBJ2-7
D gene: NA

CDR3 protein: CASSYSTSSTDTQYF
CDR3 DNA: TGTGCCAGCAGTTACTCGACATCTAGCACAGATACGCAGTATTTT
V gene: TRBV6-6
clone size: NA
J gene: TRBJ2-3
D gene: NA

CDR3 protein: CASSLGTSGTDTQYF
CDR3 DNA: TGTGCCAGCAGCTTAGGGACTAGCGGTACAGATACGCAGTATTTT
V gene: TRBV7-2
clone size: few
J gene: TRBJ2-3
D gene: TRBD2

CDR3 protein: CSLWNYGYTF
CDR3 DNA: TGCAGTCTATGGAACTATGGCTACACCTTC
V gene: TRBV20-1
clone size: once
J gene: TRBJ1-2
D gene: NA

CDR3 protein: CASSVSGNTGELFF
CDR3 DNA: TGTGCCAGCAGCGTTTCGGGGAACACCGGGGAGCTGTTTTTT
V gene: TRBV9
clone size: NA
J gene: TRBJ2-2
D gene: NA

CDR3 protein: CASSHTSASTDTQYF
CDR3 DNA: TGTGCCAGCAGCCACACTAGCGCGAGCACAGATACGCAGTATTTT
V gene: TRBV9
clone size: NA
J gene: TRBJ2-3
D gene: TRBD2

CDR3 protein: CATSEGTEETYEQYF
CDR3 DNA: TGTGCCACCAGTGAGGGGACAGAGGAAACCTACGAGCAGTACTTC
V gene: TRBV24-1
clone size: NA
J gene: TRBJ2-7
D gene: TRBD1

CDR3 protein: CASSEGRGLNTEAFF
CDR3 DNA: TGTGCCAGCAGTGAAGGTCGAGGGCTGAACACTGAAGCTTTCTTT
V gene: TRBV25-1
clone size: NA
J gene: TRBJ1-1
D gene: NA